Included here is one T cell receptor beta chain sequence, with context. Its target is not known. Universal primer sites and UMIs were introduced during 5'RACE template-switching synthesis of TCR cDNA. From the 5' RACE reads, TCRdb called clonotypes with MiXCR, one entry per CDR3 protein. Among hundreds of thousands of distinct CDR3 sequences listed, roughly 14% were seen once. The data are from a study of T cells after yellow fever vaccination. About the study: Each low-cell-number fraction was prepared by means of SMART-Seq v4 Ultra Low Input.

Findings and limits, study-wide: CD4 and CD8 compartments shared a small share of clonotypes.

V shed 3 bases and J shed 9 bases, with 9 bases lying between them. Germline loops: CDR1 SEHNR, CDR2 FQNEAQ (reference sequence). The CDR3 runs 12 residues. The receptor comes from a man between 25 and 39 years old who received the YFV17D yellow fever vaccine. Sample: PBMCs, taken on the day of the yellow fever booster vaccination. V usage is TRBV7-9 and J usage is TRBJ2-1; tentative D call: TRBD2 (7 bases). Here the CDR3 DNA reads TGTGCCAGCAGCTTCGGGGGGCTTGAGCAGTTCTTC. As protein: CASSFGGLEQFF.